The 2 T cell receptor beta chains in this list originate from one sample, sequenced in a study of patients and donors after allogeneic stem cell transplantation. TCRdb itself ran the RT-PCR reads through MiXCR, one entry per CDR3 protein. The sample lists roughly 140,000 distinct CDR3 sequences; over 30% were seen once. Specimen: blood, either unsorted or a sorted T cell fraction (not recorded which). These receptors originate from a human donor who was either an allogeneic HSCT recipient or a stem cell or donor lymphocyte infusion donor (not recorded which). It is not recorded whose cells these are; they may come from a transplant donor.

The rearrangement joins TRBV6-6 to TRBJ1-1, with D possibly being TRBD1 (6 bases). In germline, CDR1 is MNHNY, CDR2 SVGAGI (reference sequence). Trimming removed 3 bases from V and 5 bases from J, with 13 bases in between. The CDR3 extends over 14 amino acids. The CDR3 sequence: CASSYGGLGTEAFF. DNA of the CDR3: TGTGCCAGCAGTTATGGGGGGCTGGGGACTGAAGCTTTCTTT.

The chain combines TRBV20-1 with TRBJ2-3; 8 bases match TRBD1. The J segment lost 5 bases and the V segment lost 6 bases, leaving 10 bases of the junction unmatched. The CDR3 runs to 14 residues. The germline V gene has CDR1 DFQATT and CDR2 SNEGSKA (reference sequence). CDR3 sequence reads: CSALDRAIKDTQYF. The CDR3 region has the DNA TGCAGTGCATTGGACAGGGCAATTAAAGATACGCAGTATTTT.